The following is a TCR beta chain sequence with its context. What it binds is unknown. The authors ran a second PCR of about 6 to 11 cycles using a sample-barcoded 5' primer and a J-beta primer mix. TCRdb re-called the 5' RACE reads through MiXCR, storing one row per CDR3 protein. The sample lists about 1.8 million distinct CDR3 sequences; around 50% were seen once. This specimen belongs to a study of blood T cells in healthy people across ages. Points from the study as a whole: There were more naive CD4+ cells and higher diversity in long-lived donors than in aged donors.

The CDR3 totals 16 residues. From germline, CDR1 is SGHVS and CDR2 FQNEAQ. Trimming stripped 1 base from V and 7 bases from J, with 18 bases between. This sequence originates from a woman aged 40-49 years in good health. Source material: blood. The V gene is TRBV7-8, the J gene TRBJ2-3; TRBD1 or TRBD2 may be the D gene (5 bases each). The CDR3 here is CASSLVGSGRLNTQYF. The CDR3 nucleotides are TGTGCCAGCAGCTTAGTCGGTTCGGGACGTTTGAATACGCAGTATTTT.